Sequencing of this TCR beta chain was carried out in a study of chronic HIV infection and antiretroviral therapy. In TCRdb, the 5' RACE reads were re-called with MiXCR into one record per CDR3 protein. The top ten hold 2.8% of the sample, which has roughly 50,000 distinct CDR3 sequences, approximately 19% seen once. CDR3 length: 15 amino acids. The V gene lost 1 base and the J gene lost 1 base, with 11 bases spanning the gap. Looked up from germline, CDR1 is SGHRS and CDR2 is YFSETQ. This chain links TRBV5-1 with TRBJ1-1, with a weak D call TRBD1 (5 bases). Sequenced material: peripheral blood. The clonotype was recovered from an adult who had HIV and had not received antiretroviral therapy, or was an uninfected healthy control (not recorded which). In DNA form, the CDR3 reads TGCGCCAGCAGCTTGTGGAGGGGCGCGAACACTGAAGCTTTCTTT. This translates into CASSLWRGANTEAFF.